The rows below give T cell receptor beta chains drawn from one sample of a study of control samples from healthy donors and cancer patients. Some clones are missing from TCRdb's copy, which holds only in-frame ones; the method was immunoSEQ multiplex PCR. The sample shows approximately 35,000 clones, around 93% of them seen only once. The sequenced material came from PBMCs. These receptors were collected from a man between 35 and 55 years old with colorectal cancer. CDR3s include the opening cysteine and the closing phenylalanine or tryptophan. A D gene is named only where the DNA matches it firmly. Not all rows give a size; the values are once, few, many and, for expanded clones, a class.

d_call j_call clone_size v_call cdr3_length cdr3_nt cdr3_aa
TRBD1 TRBJ1-6 NA TRBV19 16 TGTGCCAGTAGTCTGACAGGGAGCTCCTATAATTCACCCCTCCACTTT CASSLTGSSYNSPLHF
TRBD1 TRBJ2-7 NA TRBV5-8 16 TGTGCCAGCAGCTTGGGACAGGGTGGTACCAGCTACGAGCAGTACTTC CASSLGQGGTSYEQYF
NA TRBJ1-1 NA TRBV19 14 TGTGCCAGTAGAGTGCGGCAGGGGAACACTGAAGCTTTCTTT CASRVRQGNTEAFF
NA TRBJ1-5 NA TRBV19 15 TGTGCCAGTAGTATAGGGGCGGGAGGCAATCAGCCCCAGCATTTT CASSIGAGGNQPQHF
NA TRBJ1-2 NA TRBV13 14 TGTGCCAGCAGCTTAAGAGCACCCTCCTATGGCTACACCTTC CASSLRAPSYGYTF
NA TRBJ1-2 NA TRBV12-3/TRBV12-4 13 TGTGCCAGCAGTTTAGGGGGCACGGGTGGCTACACCTTC CASSLGGTGGYTF
NA TRBJ1-1 NA TRBV6-5 14 TGTGCCAGCAGGGACTATACAGGGCGCACTGAAGCTTTCTTT CASRDYTGRTEAFF
NA TRBJ2-6 NA TRBV1 21 TGCACCAGCAGCCCCGAGTCCGGACAACCAGAGACTCACTCTGGGGCCAACGTCCTGACTTTC CTSSPESGQPETHSGANVLTF
NA TRBJ2-7 once TRBV5-1 15 TGCGCCAGCAGCCTCATGGGGGGTTCACTTTACGAGCAGTACTTC CASSLMGGSLYEQYF
TRBD2 TRBJ2-3 once TRBV14 19 TGTGCCAGCAGCCACACCGGGACTAGCGGGGGGGCTAGCACAGATACGCAGTATTTT CASSHTGTSGGASTDTQYF
NA TRBJ1-1 NA TRBV9 14 TGTGCCAGCAGCCCTCGAGGGAGGAACACTGAAGCTTTCTTT CASSPRGRNTEAFF
NA TRBJ2-7 NA TRBV5-1 14 TGCGCCAGCAGACCAGGAGGGCAGAATTACGAGCAGTACTTC CASRPGGQNYEQYF
NA TRBJ2-2 NA TRBV6-6 15 TGTGCCAGCAGTTACCCGGGGTCGGTCACCGGGGAGCTGTTTTTT CASSYPGSVTGELFF
NA TRBJ1-4 NA TRBV5-1 14 TGCGCCAGCGGGGTCCAGGGGACTAATGAAAAACTGTTTTTT CASGVQGTNEKLFF
TRBD1 TRBJ1-1 NA TRBV29-1 13 TGCAGCGTTGTTGCAGGGGGCTTCACTGAAGCTTTCTTT CSVVAGGFTEAFF
NA TRBJ1-6 NA TRBV18 15 TGTGCCAGCTCACCCCGGGACTCCGAAAATTCACCCCTCCACTTT CASSPRDSENSPLHF
TRBD1 TRBJ1-1 NA TRBV6-2/TRBV6-3 15 TGTGCCAGCAGTCCCGGGACAGGATGGAACACTGAAGCTTTCTTT CASSPGTGWNTEAFF